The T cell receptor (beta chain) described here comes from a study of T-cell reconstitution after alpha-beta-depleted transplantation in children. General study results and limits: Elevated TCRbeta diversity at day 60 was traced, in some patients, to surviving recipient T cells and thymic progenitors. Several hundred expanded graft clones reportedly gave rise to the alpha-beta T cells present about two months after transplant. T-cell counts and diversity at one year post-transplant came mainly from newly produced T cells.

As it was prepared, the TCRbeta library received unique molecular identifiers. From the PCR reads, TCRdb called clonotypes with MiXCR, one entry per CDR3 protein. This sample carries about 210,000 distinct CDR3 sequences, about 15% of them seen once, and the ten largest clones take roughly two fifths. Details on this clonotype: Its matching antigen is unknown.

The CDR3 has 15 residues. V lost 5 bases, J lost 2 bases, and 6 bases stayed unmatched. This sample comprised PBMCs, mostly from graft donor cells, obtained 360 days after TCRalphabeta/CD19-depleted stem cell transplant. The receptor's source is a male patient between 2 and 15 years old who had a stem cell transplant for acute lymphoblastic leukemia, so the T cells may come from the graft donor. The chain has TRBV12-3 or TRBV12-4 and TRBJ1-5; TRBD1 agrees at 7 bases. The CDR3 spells CASSVRGSGNQPQHF. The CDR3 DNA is TGTGCCAGCAGTGTCAGGGGGTCGGGCAATCAGCCCCAGCATTTT.